This TCR beta chain was profiled in a study of blood T cells in healthy people across ages. A second roughly 6 to 12 cycle PCR used barcoded and J-beta primers. TCRdb re-analysed the 5' RACE reads in MiXCR, keeping a single row per CDR3 protein. This table has 550,000 to 650,000 distinct CDR3 sequences, about 26% appearing once. The study recruited healthy Caucasian donors from Russia who were aged about 6 to 90. Germline V gene data show CDR1 as DFQATT and CDR2 as SNEGSKA (reference sequence). The CDR3 is made up of 13 amino acids. V was trimmed by 2 bases and J by 2 bases, leaving 10 bases between them. This sample was shared with a second study, whose subject was T cells of mothers and their children. That report adds: Every mother produced more than 10 million TCR beta CDR3 reads, whereas every child provided several million. Inherited differences only slightly affect thymic shaping of TCR recombination output.

This chain links TRBV20-1 with TRBJ2-7, with a possible D match to TRBD1 (5 bases). This TCR derives from a boy younger than 10 in good health. Sequenced input: blood. The CDR3 loop is CSARSGAPYEQYF. For the CDR3, the DNA is TGCAGTGCTAGAAGTGGGGCTCCCTACGAGCAGTACTTC.